The clone carrying this T cell receptor (beta chain) came up many times. Unsorted libraries came from 2 million PBMCs stored at -80 °C. The sample originates from a study of neurological immune-mediated disorders. Synthesis of cDNA was carried out by template-switch 5'RACE. The reaction used 10-nucleotide random UMIs. TCRdb used MiXCR to reprocess the 5' RACE reads, holding one entry per CDR3 protein. The sample shows roughly 59,000 distinct CDR3 sequences, roughly 4.9% of them seen only once. The germline V gene has CDR1 SGHDT and CDR2 YYEEEE. The length of the CDR3 is 15 residues. Deletions cut 4 bases from V and 3 bases from J, with 17 bases between.

The sample taken for sequencing was PBMCs. This TCR derives from a human donor with multiple sclerosis. The donor label of this sample is uncertain. This chain connects TRBV5-6 to TRBJ2-7; D may match TRBD1 or TRBD2 (5 bases each). The CDR3 region has the DNA TGTGCCAGCAGCGTTTATCAGGGACGAGTCTACGAGCAGTACTTC. Translating it yields CASSVYQGRVYEQYF.